This T cell receptor (beta chain) was observed in a study of T-cell reconstitution after alpha-beta-depleted transplantation in children. It was with unique molecular identifiers that the TCRbeta library was prepared. TCRdb reprocessed the PCR reads via MiXCR and lists one record per CDR3 protein. This table has around 230,000 distinct CDR3 sequences, more than 15% appearing once. About this clonotype itself: Antigen unknown.

This CDR3 spans 15 amino acids. Germline lookup yields CDR1 DFQATT and CDR2 SNEGSKA (reference sequence). Unmatched junction bases numbered 9, after V lost 0 bases and J lost 5 bases. Study-wide results and limits: A year post-transplant, T-cell counts and diversity derived mostly from newly produced T cells. Two months or so post-transplant, alpha-beta T cells reportedly derived from several hundred expanded graft clones. The study traced high day-60 TCRbeta diversity in some patients to surviving recipient T cells and thymic progenitors.

The V gene is TRBV20-1, the J gene TRBJ2-7; the match to TRBD2 covers 8 bases. This specimen consisted of PBMCs, mostly from graft donor cells, obtained 360 days after TCRalphabeta/CD19-depleted stem cell transplant. The sequence derives from a male patient under 10 years old who had a stem cell transplant for acute lymphoblastic leukemia, so the T cells may come from the graft donor. The CDR3 sequence is CSARDRAGGPDEQYF. The CDR3 coding sequence is TGCAGTGCTAGAGATAGGGCGGGAGGCCCCGACGAGCAGTACTTC.